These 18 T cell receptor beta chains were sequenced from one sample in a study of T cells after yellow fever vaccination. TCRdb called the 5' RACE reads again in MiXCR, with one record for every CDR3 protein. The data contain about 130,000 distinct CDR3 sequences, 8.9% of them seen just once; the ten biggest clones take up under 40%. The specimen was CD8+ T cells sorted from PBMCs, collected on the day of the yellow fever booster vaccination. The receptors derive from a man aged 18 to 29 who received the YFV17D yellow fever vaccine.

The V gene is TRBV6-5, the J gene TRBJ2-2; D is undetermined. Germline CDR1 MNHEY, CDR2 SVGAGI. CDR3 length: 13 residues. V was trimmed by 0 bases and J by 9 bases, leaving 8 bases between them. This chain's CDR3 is CASSYSLGWELFF. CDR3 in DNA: TGTGCCAGCAGTTACTCCTTGGGTTGGGAGCTGTTTTTT.

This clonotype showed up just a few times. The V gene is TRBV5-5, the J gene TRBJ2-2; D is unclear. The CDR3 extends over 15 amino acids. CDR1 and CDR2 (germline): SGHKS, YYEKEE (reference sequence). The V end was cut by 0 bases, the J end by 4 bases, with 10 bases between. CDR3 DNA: TGTGCCAGCAGCTTGGCCAGACTTGTCACCGGGGAGCTGTTTTTT. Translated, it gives CASSLARLVTGELFF.

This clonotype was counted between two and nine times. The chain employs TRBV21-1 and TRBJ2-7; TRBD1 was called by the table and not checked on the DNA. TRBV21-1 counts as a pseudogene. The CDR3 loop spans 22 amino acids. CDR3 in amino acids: CASSKTLTPGQGLWRQPYEQYF. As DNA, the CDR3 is TGTGCCAGCAGCAAAACTCTCACCCCGGGACAGGGATTGTGGCGGCAACCCTACGAGCAGTACTTC.

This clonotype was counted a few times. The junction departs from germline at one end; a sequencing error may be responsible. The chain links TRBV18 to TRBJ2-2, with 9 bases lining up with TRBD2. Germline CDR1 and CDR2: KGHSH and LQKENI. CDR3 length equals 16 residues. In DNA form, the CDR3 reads TGTGCCACCTCACCGAAGCGGGGGGAGAACACCGGGGAGCTGTTTTTT. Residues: CATSPKRGENTGELFF.

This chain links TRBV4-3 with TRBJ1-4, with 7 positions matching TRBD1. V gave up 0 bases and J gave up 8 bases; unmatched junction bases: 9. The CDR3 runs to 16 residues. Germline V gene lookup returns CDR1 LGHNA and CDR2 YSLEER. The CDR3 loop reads CASSQEGSGGEEKLFF. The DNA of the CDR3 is TGCGCCAGCAGCCAAGAAGGTTCAGGGGGTGAGGAAAAACTGTTTTTT.

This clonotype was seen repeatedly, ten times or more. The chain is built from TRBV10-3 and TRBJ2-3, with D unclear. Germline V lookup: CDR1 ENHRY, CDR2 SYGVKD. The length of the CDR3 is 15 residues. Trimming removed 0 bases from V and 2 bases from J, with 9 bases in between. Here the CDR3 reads CAISESGTVTDTQYF. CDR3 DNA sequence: TGTGCCATCAGTGAGTCAGGAACCGTCACAGATACGCAGTATTTT.

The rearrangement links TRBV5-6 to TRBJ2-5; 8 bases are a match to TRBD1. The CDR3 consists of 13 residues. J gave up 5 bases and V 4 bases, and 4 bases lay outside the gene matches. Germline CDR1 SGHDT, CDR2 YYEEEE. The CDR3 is CASSATGGETQYF. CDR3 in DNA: TGTGCCAGCAGCGCCACAGGGGGGGAGACCCAGTACTTC.

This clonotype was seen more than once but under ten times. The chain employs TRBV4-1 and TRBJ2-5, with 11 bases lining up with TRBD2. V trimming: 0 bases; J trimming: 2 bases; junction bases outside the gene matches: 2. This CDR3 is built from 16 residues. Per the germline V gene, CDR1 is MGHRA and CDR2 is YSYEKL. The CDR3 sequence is CASSQELAGVQETQYF. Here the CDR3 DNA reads TGCGCCAGCAGCCAAGAACTAGCGGGGGTACAAGAGACCCAGTACTTC.

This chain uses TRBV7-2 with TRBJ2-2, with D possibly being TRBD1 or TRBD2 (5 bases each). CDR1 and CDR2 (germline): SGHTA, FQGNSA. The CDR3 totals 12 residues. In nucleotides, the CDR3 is TGTGCGATCGAGGGGCCTCACGGGGAGCTGTTTTTT. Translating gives CAIEGPHGELFF.

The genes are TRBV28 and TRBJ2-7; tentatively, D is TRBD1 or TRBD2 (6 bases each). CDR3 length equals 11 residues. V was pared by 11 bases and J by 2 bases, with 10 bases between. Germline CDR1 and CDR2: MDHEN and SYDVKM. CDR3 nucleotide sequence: TGTGCCTGCGGGACAACCTACGAGCAGTACGTC. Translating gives CACGTTYEQYV.

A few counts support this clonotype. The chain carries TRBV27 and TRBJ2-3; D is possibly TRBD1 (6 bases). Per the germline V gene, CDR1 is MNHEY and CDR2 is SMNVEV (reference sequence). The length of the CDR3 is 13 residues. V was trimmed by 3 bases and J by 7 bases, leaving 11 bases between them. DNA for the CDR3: TGTGCCAGCAGTTTTGGTGGGGGCAATACGCAGTATTTT. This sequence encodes CASSFGGGNTQYF.

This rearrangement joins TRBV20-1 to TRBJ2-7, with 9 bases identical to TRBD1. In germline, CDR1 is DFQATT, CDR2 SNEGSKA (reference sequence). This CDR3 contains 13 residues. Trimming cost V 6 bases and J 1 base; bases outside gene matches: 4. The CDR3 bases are TGCAGTGCCAACGACAGGGGGTCCTACGAGCAGTACTTC. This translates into CSANDRGSYEQYF.

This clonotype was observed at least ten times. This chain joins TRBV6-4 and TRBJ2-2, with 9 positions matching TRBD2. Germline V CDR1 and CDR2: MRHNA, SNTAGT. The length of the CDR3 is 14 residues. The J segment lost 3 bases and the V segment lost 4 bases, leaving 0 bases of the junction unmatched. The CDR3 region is CASSASGDTGELFF. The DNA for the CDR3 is TGTGCCAGCAGTGCTAGCGGGGACACCGGGGAGCTGTTTTTT.

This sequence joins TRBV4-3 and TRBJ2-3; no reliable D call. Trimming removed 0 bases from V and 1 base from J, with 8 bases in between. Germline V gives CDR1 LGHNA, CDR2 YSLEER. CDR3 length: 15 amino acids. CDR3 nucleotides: TGCGCCAGCAGCCAAGATCAGTTCGGCACAGATACGCAGTATTTT. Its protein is CASSQDQFGTDTQYF.

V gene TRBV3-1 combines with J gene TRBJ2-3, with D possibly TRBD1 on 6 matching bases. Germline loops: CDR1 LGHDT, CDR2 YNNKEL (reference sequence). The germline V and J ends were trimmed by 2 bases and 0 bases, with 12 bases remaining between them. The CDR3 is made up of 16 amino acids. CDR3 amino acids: CASSQPFDRSTDTQYF. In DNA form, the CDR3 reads TGTGCCAGCAGCCAACCCTTCGACAGGAGCACAGATACGCAGTATTTT.

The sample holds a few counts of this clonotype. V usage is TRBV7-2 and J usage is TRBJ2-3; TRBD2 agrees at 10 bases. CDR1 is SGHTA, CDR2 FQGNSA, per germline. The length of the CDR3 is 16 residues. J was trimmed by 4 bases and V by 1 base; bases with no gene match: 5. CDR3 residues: CASSLDSGGYADTQYF. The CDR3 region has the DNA TGTGCCAGCAGCTTAGATAGCGGGGGGTACGCAGATACGCAGTATTTT.

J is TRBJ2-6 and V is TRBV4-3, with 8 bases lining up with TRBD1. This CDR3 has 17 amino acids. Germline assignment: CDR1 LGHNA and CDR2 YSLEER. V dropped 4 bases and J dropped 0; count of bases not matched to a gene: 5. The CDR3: CASSLQGEHSGANVLTF. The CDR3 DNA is TGCGCCAGCAGCCTACAGGGGGAGCACTCTGGGGCCAACGTCCTGACTTTC.

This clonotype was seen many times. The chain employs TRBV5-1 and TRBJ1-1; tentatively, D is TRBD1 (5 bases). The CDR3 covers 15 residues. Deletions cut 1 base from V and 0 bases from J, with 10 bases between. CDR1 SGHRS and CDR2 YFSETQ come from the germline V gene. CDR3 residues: CASSLPGRMNTEAFF. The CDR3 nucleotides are TGCGCCAGCAGCTTGCCAGGGAGGATGAACACTGAAGCTTTCTTT.